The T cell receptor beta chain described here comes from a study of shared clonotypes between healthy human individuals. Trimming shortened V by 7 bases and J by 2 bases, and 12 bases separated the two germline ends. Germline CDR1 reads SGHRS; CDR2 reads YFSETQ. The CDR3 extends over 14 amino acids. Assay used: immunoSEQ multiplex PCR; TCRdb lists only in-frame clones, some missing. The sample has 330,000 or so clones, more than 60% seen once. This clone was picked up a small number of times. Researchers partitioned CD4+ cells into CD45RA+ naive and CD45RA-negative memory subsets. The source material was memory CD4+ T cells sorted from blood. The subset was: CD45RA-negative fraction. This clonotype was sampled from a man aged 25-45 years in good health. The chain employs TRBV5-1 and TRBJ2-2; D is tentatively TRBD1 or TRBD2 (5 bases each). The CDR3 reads CASLAGGNTGELFF. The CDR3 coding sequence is TGCGCCAGCCTAGCTGGGGGAAACACCGGGGAGCTGTTTTTT.